The 20 T cell receptor beta chains given below trace back to one sample, sequenced in a study of shared clonotypes between healthy human individuals (dated by TCRdb to 2018 to 2021). Libraries were constructed by the immunoSEQ multiplex PCR assay. In its TCRdb copy, this immuneACCESS table keeps in-frame sequences only and misses some clones. Where compared with another copy, unresolved V genes explain less than half of these, and the others have no known cause. In all, the sample holds about 470,000 clones, and around 75% of those were seen once. About 13% of the sample goes to the ten largest clones. The sequenced sample was PBMCs. All receptors come from a woman in her thirties or forties in good health. Some clones in this sample may be carry-over from other donors' samples.

The chain employs TRBV5-1 and TRBJ2-3; possible D gene TRBD1, 7 bases. The germline V and J ends were trimmed by 4 bases and 2 bases, with 23 bases remaining between them. CDR1 is SGHRS, CDR2 YFSETQ, per germline. There are 18 residues in the CDR3. CDR3 loop: CASSLVALTGTATDTQYF. The CDR3 DNA sequence: TGCGCCAGCAGCCTGGTGGCACTGACAGGGACTGCCACAGATACGCAGTATTTT.

The gene calls are TRBV11-2 and TRBJ2-7, with unresolved D. Trimming took 5 bases from V and 2 from J, leaving 4 bases between them. Germline CDR1 SGHAT, CDR2 FQNNGV. This CDR3 contains 11 residues. As DNA, the CDR3 is TGTGCCAGCAGCCCTGCCTACGAGCAGTACTTC. This gives the protein CASSPAYEQYF.

Turning to this clone: This sequence is one base from a far larger clone and is likely a read error. The same CDR3 also results from other DNA sequences found in this sample. The chain uses TRBV12-5 and TRBJ2-3; tentative D call: TRBD2 (5 bases). From germline, CDR1 is LGHNT and CDR2 FRNRAP. This CDR3 contains 14 residues. CDR3 sequence reads: CASGLGGQGDTQYF. CDR3 coding DNA: TGTGCTAGTGGCCTGGGCGGGCAAGGAGATACGCAGTACTTT. Based on the CDR3 plus reference TRBV12-5 and TRBJ2-3, the full variable domain is DARVTQTPRHKVTEMGQEVTMRCQPILGHNTVFWYRQTMMQGLELLAYFRNRAPLDDSGMPKDRFSAEMPDATLATLKIQPSEPRDSAVYFCASGLGGQGDTQYFGPGTRLTVL.

This chain uses TRBV7-6 with TRBJ2-5, with 8 positions matching TRBD1. CDR1 and CDR2 (germline): SGHVS, FNYEAQ. V gave up 2 bases and J gave up 0 bases; unmatched junction bases: 2. There are 15 residues in the CDR3. CDR3 sequence (DNA): TGTGCCAGCAGCTTAAGGACAGGGTACCAAGAGACCCAGTACTTC. As protein: CASSLRTGYQETQYF.

The chain couples TRBV5-5 to TRBJ2-1; 9 nucleotides match TRBD2. The CDR3 is 17 amino acids. V trimming: 3 bases; J trimming: 6 bases; junction bases outside the gene matches: 13. The germline CDR1 and CDR2 sequences are SGHKS and YYEKEE (reference sequence). This CDR3 reads CASSSTLAGSIGNEQFF. The CDR3 DNA is TGTGCCAGCAGCTCCACCCTAGCGGGAAGCATCGGCAATGAGCAGTTCTTC.

The V call is TRBV2, the J call TRBJ2-7; 10 bases agree with TRBD2. The CDR3 spans 14 residues. Per the germline V gene, CDR1 is SNHLY and CDR2 is FYNNEI. Trimming took 6 bases from V and 1 from J; bases not matched to a gene: 3. The CDR3 bases are TGTGCCAGCAGAGGGACTAGCGCTTCCTACGAGCAGTACTTC. Residues: CASRGTSASYEQYF.

This clone has more than one count but fewer than ten. This chain joins TRBV18 and TRBJ2-7; D unclear. There are 17 residues in the CDR3. CDR1 KGHSH and CDR2 LQKENI come from the germline V gene. V was shortened by 1 base and J by 4 bases, with 20 bases between the two germline ends. As DNA, the CDR3 is TGTGCCAGCTCACCACGGGCAAGCGACCTCGTGGGGTACGAGCAGTACTTC. Translated, it gives CASSPRASDLVGYEQYF.

Of note for this clone: Other DNA variants within this sample encode the same CDR3. The chain links TRBV5-8 to TRBJ2-1, with D possibly matching TRBD2 (5 bases). Germline lookup yields CDR1 SGHTS and CDR2 YDEGEE. CDR3 size: 15 residues. With 1 base removed from V and 0 bases from J, the gap between germline ends came to 8 bases. The CDR3 here is CASSLTGSSYNEQFF. CDR3 sequence (DNA): TGTGCCAGCAGCTTGACGGGGAGCTCCTACAATGAGCAGTTCTTC.

V gene TRBV10-2 combines with J gene TRBJ1-2; D remains unclear. This CDR3 contains 11 residues. V was pared by 4 bases and J by 6 bases, with 6 bases between. Per germline, CDR1 WSHSY and CDR2 SAAADI. Here the CDR3 reads CASSGLNGYTF. In DNA form, the CDR3 reads TGCGCCAGCAGTGGACTTAATGGCTACACCTTC.

The chain links TRBV7-2 to TRBJ1-1; D might be TRBD1 (6 bases). V was trimmed by 1 base and J by 0 bases, leaving 9 bases between them. The CDR3 is made up of 15 amino acids. In germline, CDR1 is SGHTA, CDR2 FQGNSA. The CDR3 protein is CASSLVQGMNTEAFF. CDR3 DNA sequence: TGTGCCAGCAGCTTAGTTCAGGGGATGAACACTGAAGCTTTCTTT.

This chain joins TRBV7-3 and TRBJ2-5; TRBD2 agrees at 10 bases. J was trimmed by 5 bases and V by 2 bases; bases with no gene match: 8. This CDR3 comprises 16 residues. Germline loops: CDR1 SGHTA, CDR2 FQGTGA. The CDR3 nucleotides are TGTGCCAGCAGCTTACGGGCTAGCGGGAGATCTGAGACCCAGTACTTC. It encodes CASSLRASGRSETQYF.

This chain joins TRBV6-5 and TRBJ1-5; D not certain. CDR3 length: 15 residues. Between the trimmed V and J ends, which lost 2 bases and 0 bases, there was a span of 8 bases. Germline CDR1 and CDR2: MNHEY and SVGAGI. The DNA for the CDR3 is TGTGCCAGCAGTTACGGTGGGAGTAGCAATCAGCCCCAGCATTTT. This encodes CASSYGGSSNQPQHF.

As for this clone: This may come from a read error, since a much larger clone is one base off. The same CDR3 also results from other DNA sequences found in this sample. This chain uses TRBV10-3 with TRBJ2-3, with TRBD1 matching over 7 bases. V lost 11 bases to trimming and J lost 6 bases; unmatched junction nucleotides: 14. This CDR3 comprises 14 residues. CDR1 and CDR2 from the germline V gene are ENHRY and SYGVKD. CDR3 bases: TGTGCCTCCGGGGACAGTGAGGAGACGGATACGCAGTATTTT. This codes for CASGDSEETDTQYF.

The genes are TRBV18 and TRBJ1-4; D is unclear. V was cut by 0 bases and J by 8 bases, with 7 bases left in between. The CDR3 length is 13 residues. Germline CDR1 and CDR2: KGHSH and LQKENI. CDR3 in DNA: TGTGCCAGCTCACCACCGTCCGAAGAAAAACTGTTTTTT. Encoded protein: CASSPPSEEKLFF.

Note on this clone: The same CDR3 arises from other DNA sequences in this sample as well. V is TRBV4-1 and J is TRBJ2-4; 7 positions agree with TRBD2. In germline, CDR1 is MGHRA, CDR2 YSYEKL. This CDR3 spans 16 amino acids. With V trimmed by 0 bases and J by 0 bases, 2 bases remained unmatched. The chain's CDR3 is CASSQDGRGAKNIQYF. The CDR3 bases are TGCGCCAGCAGCCAAGATGGGAGGGGAGCCAAAAACATTCAGTACTTC.

This clone came up a few times. DNA of the CDR3: TGTGCCAGCAGCCCAGGGACTAAGGACATTCAGTACTTC. Its protein product is CASSPGTKDIQYF. This chain joins TRBV6-5 and TRBJ2-4; 7 bases fit TRBD2. V lost 6 bases and J lost 8; bases outside the gene matches: 7. Germline-derived CDR1 and CDR2 are MNHEY and SVGAGI. The CDR3 is 13 amino acids.

The rearrangement links TRBV7-4 to TRBJ2-7; no firm D call. The CDR3 is 16 residues long. Germline V gives CDR1 SGHVT, CDR2 SQSDAQ. Trimming removed 5 bases at V and 4 bases at J, with 21 bases between. This CDR3 reads CASSPRTEHTTYEQYF. In nucleotides, the CDR3 is TGTGCCAGCAGCCCCCGAACCGAGCATACTACGTACGAGCAGTACTTC.

V is TRBV28 and J is TRBJ2-2; maybe TRBD1 (5 bases). This CDR3 is 16 amino acids long. Germline assignment: CDR1 MDHEN and CDR2 SYDVKM. V lost 5 bases and J 0 bases, leaving 13 bases between the germline ends. CDR3 in DNA: TGTGCCAGCAGTCTCAGGGTCAGCGCGAACACCGGGGAGCTGTTTTTT. As protein: CASSLRVSANTGELFF.

This chain connects TRBV2 to TRBJ2-2; D possibly corresponds to TRBD2 (5 bases). The V gene lost 7 bases and the J gene lost 1 base, with 13 bases spanning the gap. The germline gives CDR1 SNHLY, CDR2 FYNNEI. CDR3 length: 15 amino acids. The CDR3 is CASKGRLLNTGELFF. The CDR3 DNA is TGTGCCAGCAAAGGTAGACTACTGAACACCGGGGAGCTGTTTTTT.

The genes are TRBV28 and TRBJ1-2; D unclear. The CDR3 has 16 amino acids. CDR1 and CDR2 (germline): MDHEN, SYDVKM. The ends were cut back, 2 bases at V and 7 bases at J, with 20 bases in the middle. The CDR3 here is CASSLELDLASGGYTF. In nucleotides, the CDR3 is TGTGCCAGCAGTTTAGAGCTTGACCTGGCTTCCGGTGGCTACACCTTC.